The sequence of this T cell receptor (beta chain) was determined in a study of human T cells and chemical hapten exposure. At the level of the study: Affected patients, primarily female, had alopecia areata, totalis or universalis.

There are a few counts of this clonotype. TCRdb independently ran MiXCR on the RACE reads; one entry per CDR3 protein. The sample carries some 180,000 distinct CDR3 sequences, about a fifth recorded once. Documented time point: patch test 1, 2 weeks after DPC sensitization. Treatment described: therapeutic diphenylcyclopropenone sensitization with weekly scalp DPC. The CDR3 is made up of 17 amino acids. Germline loops: CDR1 MNHEY, CDR2 SMNVEV (reference sequence). Trimming took 6 bases from V and 5 from J; bases not matched to a gene: 13. The V gene is TRBV27, the J gene TRBJ1-5; 10 positions agree with TRBD1. The sample here was whole blood, taken in connection with sensitization to the hapten diphenylcyclopropenone (DPC). The receptor was isolated from a woman aged 45-65 years with alopecia areata. Some clones in this sample may be carry-over from other donors' samples. The CDR3 sequence is CASSPLRGQGSDQPQHF. Written as DNA, the CDR3 is TGTGCCAGCAGCCCACTTCGGGGACAGGGGTCTGATCAGCCCCAGCATTTT.